What follows describes a single T cell receptor (beta chain). These data come from a study of blood T cell repertoires in COVID-19. Germline assignment: CDR1 LGHNA and CDR2 YSLEER. The CDR3 totals 15 residues. V lost 1 base, J lost 0 bases, and 9 bases lay in between. Assay: immunoSEQ multiplex PCR; the TCRdb copy retains only in-frame clones and omits some. Of 40,000 to 50,000 clones in the sample, roughly 85% are singletons; the top ten hold approximately 4.3%. The rearrangement joins TRBV4-3 to TRBJ1-2, with D unresolved. This receptor was taken from a man aged 60 to 75 with acute or convalescent COVID-19. Sequenced material: peripheral blood. CDR3 nucleotide sequence: TGCGCCAGCAGCCAAGTGGAGGGTCCTAACTATGGCTACACCTTC. This encodes CASSQVEGPNYGYTF.